This paragraph reports one TCR beta chain. Its target is unknown. Patients showing uncontrolled infection, other autoimmune disease, pregnancy or lactation were ineligible. The study based diagnoses on clinical symptoms, serum thyroxine and TRAb, thyroid ultrasound and orbital computed tomography. CDR3 length: 13 amino acids. Between the trimmed V and J ends, which lost 6 bases and 5 bases, there was a span of 14 bases. The record originates from a study of T cells in Graves' hyperthyroidism and ophthalmopathy. Overall study context: The blood sample was taken at first diagnosis, before treatment began.

Amplification of TCR beta CDR3 regions was performed using RNA transcripts as template. Carried out on the TCR CDR3, a first-round RT-PCR used the HTBI primer set. From the multiplex PCR reads, TCRdb called clonotypes with MiXCR, one entry per CDR3 protein. The sample comprises around 610,000 distinct CDR3 sequences, over 12% of which are singletons, and about 4% rests with the top ten. Study conclusions and caveats: Using 13 V-J features, a model discriminated ophthalmopathy from stable hyperthyroidism.

The clonotype was recovered from a woman between 40 and 55 years old with Graves' ophthalmopathy. Sequencing was carried out using blood. J is TRBJ2-7 and V is TRBV12-3 or TRBV12-4, with no clear D. The CDR3 spells CASSLIRNHEQYF. CDR3 nucleotide sequence: TGTGCCAGCAGCCTCATTAGGAACCACGAGCAGTACTTC.